This record covers a single T cell receptor (beta chain). Its antigen remains unidentified. Per-nucleotide qualities are absent, and no much larger clonotype sits a single base away. This specimen comes from a study of T cell responses to AZD1222 COVID-19 vaccine (dated by TCRdb to the early 2020s). Describing the broader study: A total of 233 trial participants underwent TCR sequencing, of whom about 210 received two doses of AZD1222 and about 25 received two doses of the MenACWY control vaccine. Enrollment into the trials was organized by age into subgroups of 18-55, 56-69 and 70-plus years, and those subgroups contained roughly 160, 29 and 62 TCR-sequenced participants, respectively. Study-wide conclusions, independent of this receptor: The 56-69-year group was small, and its depth increase did not reach significance, likely because of low power. Conclusions about previously exposed vaccinees are limited, since just 6 or 7 AZD1222 recipients were seropositive for SARS-CoV-2 at baseline. Reportedly, almost half of the unique spike-specific TCRs recognized epitopes lying outside the regions that are mutated in the B.1.351 and B.1.1.7 variants. After two AZD1222 doses, spike-specific TCR breadth and depth were significantly higher than at day 0 and than in MenACWY recipients. Participants were mostly white British, with more females than males. The authors suggested clonal diversity may have been underestimated. The whole spike protein was spanned by vaccine-associated CD4 TCRs, and dominant responses were seen in regions 160-218 and 743-854. Because no samples from the day 14 peak response were available, repertoires could be characterized only after the peak T cell response.

Sample time point, as interpreted from the label and publication: about 28 days (+/-7) after the second vaccine dose. AZD1222 recipients whose second dose came at about 4 weeks and those whose second dose came at about 12 weeks were combined into one group, since spike-specific TCR depth and breadth did not differ between the two schedules. Vaccinee samples were obtained from the UK trials COV001 and COV002, which included a single-blind randomized controlled phase 2/3 trial of AZD1222 (ChAdOx1 nCoV-19) in healthy adults. For TCRbeta chain sequencing, PBMC samples were collected from trial participants at day 0 and at day 28 after the second dose. From the cysteine up to the phenylalanine, the CDR3 has a length of 14 residues. CDR3 DNA is the only sequence kept; it has 42 bases, read in frame from the first base. CDR1 and CDR2 were assigned from the germline V gene as SGHTA and FQGNSA. Relative to germline, V is 5 bases shorter and J is 5 bases shorter, with 15 bases between their ends.

The CDR3 regions of human TCRbeta chains were subjected to immunosequencing. On the study's bioinformatics: TCRs in the repertoires were compared against a reference library of SARS-CoV-2-specific TCRs that had been generated with the MIRA antigen-specificity platform. Breadth was defined as the fraction of unique TCRs that were SARS-CoV-2-associated. Depth was defined as the fraction of total T cells that were SARS-CoV-2-associated. Each spike-specific TCR was assigned to its reactive spike region and to a CD4 or CD8 class using the MIRA data. Log10-transformed breadth and depth values were compared by one-way ANOVA with Sidak's multiple comparisons tests. Sourced from immuneACCESS, this table was stored by TCRdb with only in-frame sequences that have V and J called. A share of the clones is absent; for the studies checked, an unresolved V gene accounts for under half, and the remainder has no known explanation. V and J calls and clone size are those listed in that table; D and trimming were worked out from the DNA. The sample table shows 100,000 or so clones, and more than 70% are seen once. The top ten hold 10% of the sample.

Material: peripheral blood, obtained 28 days after the second AZD1222 dose. This receptor chain uses TRBV7-2 and TRBJ2-5; the D gene could be either TRBD1 or TRBD2, each agreeing at 6 bases. The receptor's source is an adult who received the AZD1222 COVID-19 vaccine. The DNA is TGTGCCAGCAGCATAATGGGGGGCGGTGAGACCCAGTACTTC. Its amino acids are CASSIMGGGETQYF.